Below, one T cell receptor (beta chain) is given with its context. The count of this clone is one. Its antigen remains unidentified. No quality values exist for individual bases; no much larger clone is one base distant. These data are taken from a study of control samples from healthy donors and cancer patients (dated by TCRdb to 2018 to 2021). Libraries were prepared through the immunoSEQ multiplex PCR assay. This is the immuneACCESS table as TCRdb keeps it, with only in-frame sequences that have V and J called. A part of the clones is gone; compared with another copy, unresolved V genes explain less than half, and the rest is unexplained. Recorded for this sample are about 130,000 clones; about 90% of them occurred a single time. The ten biggest clones cover around 2.1% of the sample. The CDR3 goes from the cysteine to the phenylalanine over 16 residues. Only CDR3 DNA is held: 48 bases, read in frame from base 1. Trimming removed 6 bases from V and 0 bases from J, leaving 17 bases between the germline ends. CDR1 and CDR2, per the germline V gene, are KGHSH and LQKENI.

Sequences were obtained from blood. Recombination linked TRBV18 to TRBJ2-5; the D call is possibly TRBD1 or TRBD2, each sharing 5 bases. The source of this sequence is a woman between 45 and 65 years old in good health. The nucleotides are TGTGCCAGCTCGCGAGGGACCCCCCGGTACCAAGAGACCCAGTACTTC. This encodes CASSRGTPRYQETQYF.